Listed below are T cell receptor beta chains from one sample, sequenced in a study of molecular identifiers for immune sequencing clone quantification. TCRdb re-called the PCR reads with MiXCR, one entry per CDR3 protein. The profile shows tens of thousands of distinct CDR3 sequences, roughly 17% of them singletons. The sample comprised naive CD8+ T cells from blood, with Jurkat cell RNA spiked in. These receptors came from a human donor in good health. Some libraries in this study had Jurkat cell RNA spiked in. The CDR3 runs from the conserved cysteine through the conserved F or W. The D gene is left open where the match is weak. Rows may omit the clone size; those that give it use once, few, many or a size class.

NA | TRBJ2-3 | NA | TRBV7-9 | CASGAGADTQYF | TGTGCCAGCGGAGCCGGGGCAGATACGCAGTATTTT
many | TRBJ2-3 | NA | TRBV28 | CASSFIGTKDTQYF | TGTGCCAGCAGTTTTATCGGGACAAAAGATACGCAGTATTTT
NA | TRBJ2-1 | TRBD1 | TRBV7-6 | CASSRDPGQGSYNEQFF | TGTGCCAGCAGTCGAGACCCCGGACAGGGATCCTACAATGAGCAGTTCTTC
NA | TRBJ2-7 | NA | TRBV28 | CASSWGTQNYEQYF | TGTGCCAGCAGTTGGGGGACACAGAACTACGAGCAGTACTTC
few | TRBJ2-1 | NA | TRBV7-9 | CACSSPSEPYNEQFF | TGTGCCTGCAGCTCACCTAGCGAGCCTTACAATGAGCAGTTCTTC
many | TRBJ1-1 | NA | TRBV7-9 | CASSFNPDEAFF | TGTGCCAGCAGCTTCAATCCGGATGAAGCTTTCTTT
many | TRBJ2-2 | TRBD2 | TRBV12-3/TRBV12-4 | CASSYPSGIGGELFF | TGTGCCAGCAGTTACCCTAGCGGGATTGGCGGGGAGCTGTTTTTT
many | TRBJ1-4 | NA | TRBV7-9 | CASSGPRPNEKLFF | TGTGCCAGCAGCGGCCCACGGCCAAATGAAAAACTGTTTTTT
many | TRBJ2-5 | NA | TRBV7-9 | CASSPILGVPQETQYF | TGTGCCAGCAGCCCGATCCTTGGGGTCCCACAAGAGACCCAGTACTTC
many | TRBJ2-2 | TRBD1 | TRBV12-3/TRBV12-4 | CASSSGTGGAAGELFF | TGTGCCAGCAGTTCCGGGACAGGGGGCGCGGCCGGGGAGCTGTTTTTT
many | TRBJ1-1 | NA | TRBV19 | CATLWGKAFF | TGTGCCACCCTCTGGGGTAAAGCTTTCTTT
many | TRBJ1-1 | TRBD1 | TRBV7-9 | CASSPPGQGFPEAFF | TGTGCCAGCAGCCCACCGGGACAGGGATTTCCTGAAGCTTTCTTT
many | TRBJ2-7 | TRBD1 | TRBV28 | CASSLTGSSYEQYF | TGTGCCAGCAGTTTGACAGGGAGCTCCTACGAGCAGTACTTC